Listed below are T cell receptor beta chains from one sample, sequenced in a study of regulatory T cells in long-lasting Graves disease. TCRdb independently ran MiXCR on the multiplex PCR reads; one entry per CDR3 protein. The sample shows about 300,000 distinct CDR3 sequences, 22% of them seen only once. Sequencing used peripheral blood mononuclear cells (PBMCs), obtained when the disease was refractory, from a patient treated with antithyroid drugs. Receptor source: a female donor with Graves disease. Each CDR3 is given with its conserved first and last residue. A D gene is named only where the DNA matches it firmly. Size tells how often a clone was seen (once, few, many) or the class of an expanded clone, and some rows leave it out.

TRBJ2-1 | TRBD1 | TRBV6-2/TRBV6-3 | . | TGTGCCGTTGGACAGGCCCAGCTAAATGAGCAGTTCTTC | CAVGQAQLNEQFF
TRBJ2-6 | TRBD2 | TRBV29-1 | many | TGCAGCGTTGGGGAGGGAGCTGGGGCCAACGTCCTGACTTTC | CSVGEGAGANVLTF
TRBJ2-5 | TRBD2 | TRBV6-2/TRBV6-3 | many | TGTGCCAGCAGTTACTCCCGGGGGGTGGATATACAAGAGACCCAGTACTTC | CASSYSRGVDIQETQYF
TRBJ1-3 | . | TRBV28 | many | TGTGCCAGCAGTTTTTCTGGAAACACCATATATTTT | CASSFSGNTIYF
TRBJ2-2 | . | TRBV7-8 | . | TGTGCCAGCAGCTTAGAGACAGTCGGGAACACCGGGGAGCTGTTTTTT | CASSLETVGNTGELFF
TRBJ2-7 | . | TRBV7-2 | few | TGTGCCAGCAGCCTACTGGACAACTCCTACGAGCAGTACTTC | CASSLLDNSYEQYF
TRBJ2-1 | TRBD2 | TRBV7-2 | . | TGTGCCAGCAGCTCGCAAAGCGGGAGGGGCGATGAGCAGTTCTTC | CASSSQSGRGDEQFF
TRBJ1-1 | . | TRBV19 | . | TGTGCCAGTAGTATCCCCCCCGGGTCCGCTTTGGACACTGAAGCTTTCTTT | CASSIPPGSALDTEAFF
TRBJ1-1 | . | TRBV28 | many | TGTGCCAGCAGACATAGGGACTTTCGGAACACTGAAGCTTTCTTT | CASRHRDFRNTEAFF
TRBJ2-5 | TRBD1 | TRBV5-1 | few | TGCGCCAGCAGCTTTACAGGGGGGACGGAACAGACCCAGTACTTC | CASSFTGGTEQTQYF
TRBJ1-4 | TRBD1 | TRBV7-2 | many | TGTGCCAGCAGCCCAGGGGGGACAGCCTATGAAAAACTGTTTTTT | CASSPGGTAYEKLFF
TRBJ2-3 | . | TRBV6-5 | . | TGTGCCAGCAGTTACTCCGGGTGGACAGATACGCAGTATTTT | CASSYSGWTDTQYF
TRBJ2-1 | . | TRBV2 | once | TGTGCCAGTCGCCTTGACTCGACCAATGAGCAGTTCTTC | CASRLDSTNEQFF
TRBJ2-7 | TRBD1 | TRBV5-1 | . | TGCGCCAGCAGCTCCCTAGGGACAGGGCTCTCCTACGAGCAGTACTTC | CASSSLGTGLSYEQYF
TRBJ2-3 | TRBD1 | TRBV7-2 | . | TGTGCCAGCAGCCGGCGGGACAGGAGAACAGATACGCAGTATTTT | CASSRRDRRTDTQYF
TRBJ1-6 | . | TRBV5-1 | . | TGCGCCAGCAGCTTGAAGGCAACCAATAATTCACCCCTCCACTTT | CASSLKATNNSPLHF
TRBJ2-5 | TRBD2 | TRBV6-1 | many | TGTGCCAGCAGTCCCAGCGGGAGTTTGCAGACCCAGTACTTC | CASSPSGSLQTQYF
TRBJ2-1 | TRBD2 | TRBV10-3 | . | TGTGCCATCAGTGGTACTAGCGGGAGCTCGTACAATGAGCAGTTCTTC | CAISGTSGSSYNEQFF
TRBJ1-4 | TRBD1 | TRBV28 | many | TGTGCCAGCAGGACAGGGGGGACAGATGAAAAACTGTTTTTT | CASRTGGTDEKLFF
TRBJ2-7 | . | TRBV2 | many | TGTGCCAGCAGTGAACCCTTTACCTACGAGCAGTACTTC | CASSEPFTYEQYF
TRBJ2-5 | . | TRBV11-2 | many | TGTGCCAGCAGCTTAGGGGGAACCCAGTACTTC | CASSLGGTQYF
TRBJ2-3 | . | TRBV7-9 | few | TGTGCCAGCACCCTAAGGGCGGCAGGGAGCACAGATACGCAGTATTTT | CASTLRAAGSTDTQYF
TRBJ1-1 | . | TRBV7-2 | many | TGTGCCAGCAGCTTAGGGTCGGTGAACACTGAAGCTTTCTTT | CASSLGSVNTEAFF
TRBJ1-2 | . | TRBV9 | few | TGTGCCAGCAGCGTTTCTAGAAACTATGGCTACACCTTC | CASSVSRNYGYTF
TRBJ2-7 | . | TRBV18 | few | TGTGCCAGCTCACCTGACGATGGGGGACATAACTACGAGCAGTACTTC | CASSPDDGGHNYEQYF
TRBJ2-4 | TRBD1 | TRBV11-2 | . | TGTGCCAGCAGCGACCCGGGACAGGGAAACATTCAGTACTTC | CASSDPGQGNIQYF
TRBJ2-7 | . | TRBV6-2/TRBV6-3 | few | TGTGCCAGCAGTTACGACGGCAAAGACTACGAGCAGTACTTC | CASSYDGKDYEQYF
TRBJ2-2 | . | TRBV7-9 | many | TGTGCCAGCAGCGAGGTTACCGGGGAGCTGTTTTTT | CASSEVTGELFF
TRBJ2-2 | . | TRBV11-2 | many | TGTGCCAGCAGCCCACTAGGCGGGGAGCTGTTTTTT | CASSPLGGELFF
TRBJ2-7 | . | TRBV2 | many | TGTGCCAGCAGTGAATTCAGCTTTAACGAGCAGTACTTC | CASSEFSFNEQYF
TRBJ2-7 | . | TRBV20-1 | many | TGCAGTGCTAGCGGGGTTAGCTCCTACGAGCAGTACTTC | CSASGVSSYEQYF
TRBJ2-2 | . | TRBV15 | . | TGTGCCACCAGCAGAGATGCAACCGGGGAGCTGTTTTTT | CATSRDATGELFF
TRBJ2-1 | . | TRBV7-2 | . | TGTGCCAGCAGCTTAACCCCCGAGGAGGGAGGACTCTTCTACAATGAGCAGTTCTTC | CASSLTPEEGGLFYNEQFF